One and the same sample provided the 14 T cell receptor beta chains below, sequenced in a study of Ad26.COV2.S vaccination and SARS-CoV-2 variants. The repertoire was sequenced with immunoSEQ multiplex PCR; TCRdb's copy has only in-frame clones and lacks some. This sample has roughly 92,000 clones, with approximately 86% found just once. The source material was peripheral blood, sampled after recovery from COVID-19. Receptors were obtained from a human donor who had recovered from COVID-19.

There are many counts of this clone. V usage is TRBV6-4 and J usage is TRBJ2-7; 7 nucleotides match TRBD1. CDR1 MRHNA and CDR2 SNTAGT come from the germline V gene. The CDR3 loop spans 14 amino acids. J lost 1 base, V lost 0 bases, and 0 bases had no gene match. CDR3 bases: TGTGCCAGCAGTGACTCGACAGGGTCCTACGAGCAGTACTTC. Translated, it gives CASSDSTGSYEQYF.

This chain connects TRBV13 to TRBJ2-7; TRBD2 agrees at 9 bases. Losses at the gene ends were 0 bases for V and 5 bases for J; bases not matched to a gene: 8. The CDR3 contains 16 residues. Germline assignment: CDR1 PRHDT and CDR2 FYEKMQ (reference sequence). DNA for the CDR3: TGTGCCAGCAGCTTAGGAGGTAGCGGGGGTTCCCACGAGCAGTACTTC. The encoded protein is CASSLGGSGGSHEQYF.

In this sample, this clone turned up once. This chain links TRBV5-6 with TRBJ2-7; 8 bases are shared with TRBD1. CDR3 size: 13 residues. CDR1 and CDR2 (germline): SGHDT, YYEEEE. J was trimmed by 7 bases and V by 4 bases; bases with no gene match: 7. The CDR3 protein is CASSPGQGWEQYF. The CDR3 DNA reads TGTGCCAGCAGCCCTGGACAGGGCTGGGAGCAGTACTTC. The full variable domain, rest sourced from reference TRBV5-6 and TRBJ2-7, is DAGVTQSPTHLIKTRGQQVTLRCSPKSGHDTVSWYQQALGQGPQFIFQYYEEEERQRGNFPDRFSGHQFPNYSSELNVNALLLGDSALYLCASSPGQGWEQYFGPGTRLTVT.

This chain joins TRBV19 and TRBJ2-1; the D is unclear. The V and J ends lost 9 bases and 12 bases respectively, with 18 bases between them. The germline gives CDR1 LNHDA, CDR2 SQIVND (reference sequence). CDR3 length equals 12 residues. The CDR3 reads CASLAAPRVQFF. The CDR3 DNA sequence: TGTGCCAGCCTCGCCGCCCCACGGGTGCAGTTCTTC.

V is TRBV28 and J is TRBJ2-1; D is tentatively TRBD1 or TRBD2 (5 bases each). The germline V gene encodes CDR1 MDHEN and CDR2 SYDVKM. Trimming took 3 bases from V and 9 from J, leaving 12 bases between them. The CDR3 contains 13 residues. The CDR3 is CASSFNSGPEQFF. CDR3 sequence (DNA): TGTGCCAGCAGTTTCAACTCGGGGCCTGAGCAGTTCTTC.

This clone was found a few times. The chain recombines TRBV28 with TRBJ2-7, with a possible D match to TRBD1 (6 bases). Germline V gene data show CDR1 as MDHEN and CDR2 as SYDVKM. The ends were cut back, 3 bases at V and 3 bases at J, with 12 bases in the middle. CDR3 length equals 14 residues. The CDR3 sequence: CASSFLRGHYEQYF. The DNA for the CDR3 is TGTGCCAGCAGTTTTCTCAGGGGCCACTACGAGCAGTACTTC.

The gene calls are TRBV7-2 and TRBJ2-5, with D possibly TRBD2 on 5 matching bases. CDR1 is SGHTA, CDR2 FQGNSA, per germline. Trimming took off 3 bases at V and 5 bases at J, with 16 bases between the two ends. This CDR3 region has 15 residues. As DNA, the CDR3 is TGTGCCAGCAGCTTTGTTACCGGGATGGAGGAGACCCAGTACTTC. Its protein product is CASSFVTGMEETQYF. Using reference TRBV7-2 and TRBJ2-5 for the parts outside the CDR3, the full variable domain is GAGVSQSPSNKVTEKGKDVELRCDPISGHTALYWYRQSLGQGLEFLIYFQGNSAPDKSGLPSDRFSAERTGGSVSTLTIQRTQQEDSAVYLCASSFVTGMEETQYFGPGTRLLVL.

The genes are TRBV11-3 and TRBJ2-7, with 11 bases lining up with TRBD2. V dropped 5 bases and J dropped 2; count of bases not matched to a gene: 5. Germline V gene lookup returns CDR1 SGHNT and CDR2 YENEEA. The length of the CDR3 is 15 residues. The CDR3 protein is CASSMTSGKTYEQYF. The CDR3, as DNA: TGTGCCAGCAGCATGACTAGCGGGAAGACCTACGAGCAGTACTTC.

This clone has only a few counts. The chain joins TRBV5-1 to TRBJ2-7; 10 positions agree with TRBD2. Germline CDR1 SGHRS, CDR2 YFSETQ. The ends lost 3 bases at V and 3 bases at J; junction bases unmatched: 6. The CDR3 loop spans 15 amino acids. CDR3 sequence (DNA): TGCGCCAGCAGCTACCGGGTAGCGGGGGGCTACGAGCAGTACTTC. Amino acids: CASSYRVAGGYEQYF.

There are a few counts of this clone. The genes are TRBV6-2 or TRBV6-3 and TRBJ2-3; unclear D gene. V lost 5 bases and J lost 2, with 2 bases in between. This CDR3 comprises 11 residues. The germline gives CDR1 MNHEY, CDR2 SVGEGT. CDR3 bases: TGTGCCAGCAGTCACACAGATACGCAGTATTTT. Encoded protein: CASSHTDTQYF.

The table lists this clone with a few counts. The V gene is TRBV7-9, the J gene TRBJ2-5, with TRBD2 matching over 9 bases. In germline, CDR1 is SEHNR, CDR2 FQNEAQ (reference sequence). The trim removed 5 bases at V and 3 bases at J, leaving 10 bases unmatched. The CDR3 spans 16 residues. CDR3 nucleotides: TGTGCCAGCAGCCCCATTAGCGGGAGTTGGAAAGAGACCCAGTACTTC. It yields the protein CASSPISGSWKETQYF.

This clone was counted a single time. V is TRBV10-2 and J is TRBJ2-1; D may match TRBD1 or TRBD2 (5 bases each). This CDR3 contains 17 residues. Per the germline V gene, CDR1 is WSHSY and CDR2 is SAAADI. Trimming took 1 base from V and 7 from J, leaving 20 bases between them. CDR3 protein: CASSELWKWGEGNEQFF. The CDR3 DNA sequence: TGCGCCAGCAGTGAGTTATGGAAGTGGGGCGAGGGGAATGAGCAGTTCTTC.

This clone was detected only a few times. The chain is built from TRBV6-5 and TRBJ2-1; TRBD2 matches at 7 bases. Germline trimming cut 2 bases from V and 0 bases from J; bases unmatched to any gene: 1. CDR1 and CDR2 from the germline V gene are MNHEY and SVGAGI. This CDR3 has 15 amino acids. CDR3 bases: TGTGCCAGCAGTTACCGCGGGAGCTCCTACAATGAGCAGTTCTTC. It specifies CASSYRGSSYNEQFF.

This rearrangement joins TRBV27 to TRBJ2-7; 7 bases map to TRBD2. The CDR3 is made up of 13 amino acids. The junction had 6 bases not matched to a gene; V was cut back by 6 bases and J by 4 bases. The germline CDR1 and CDR2 sequences are MNHEY and SMNVEV (reference sequence). CDR3 residues: CASSLAARYEQYF. The CDR3 DNA reads TGTGCCAGCAGCCTAGCGGCGAGGTACGAGCAGTACTTC.